This paragraph reports one T cell receptor (beta chain). The data were taken from a study of preoperative IRX-2 immunotherapy in early breast cancer. Produced via immunoSEQ multiplex PCR; TCRdb's table is partial and in-frame only. The table includes 23,000 or so clones, over 75% detected once. Indicated treatment: preoperative locoregional IRX-2 cytokine immunotherapy. This CDR3 is 14 amino acids long. Trimming left V 4 bases short and J 4 bases short, with 12 bases between. Germline assignment: CDR1 SGHNT and CDR2 YYREEE (reference sequence). The sequenced sample was tumor tissue, obtained after IRX-2 immunotherapy. This chain uses TRBV5-4 with TRBJ2-4; perhaps TRBD1 as D (5 bases). The receptor comes from a human donor with breast cancer. CDR3 residues: CASSREGVKNIQYF. The DNA of the CDR3 is TGTGCCAGCAGCCGAGAAGGGGTAAAAAACATTCAGTACTTC.